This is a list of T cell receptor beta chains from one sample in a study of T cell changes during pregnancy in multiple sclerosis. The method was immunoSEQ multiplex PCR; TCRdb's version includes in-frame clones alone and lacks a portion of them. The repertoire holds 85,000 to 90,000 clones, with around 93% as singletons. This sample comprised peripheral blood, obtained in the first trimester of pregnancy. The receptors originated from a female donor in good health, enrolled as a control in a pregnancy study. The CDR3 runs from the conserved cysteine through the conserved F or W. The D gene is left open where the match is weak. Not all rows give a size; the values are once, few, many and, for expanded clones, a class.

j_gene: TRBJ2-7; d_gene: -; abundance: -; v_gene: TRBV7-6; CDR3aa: CASSLALDIHEQYF; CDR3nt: TGTGCCAGCAGCTTAGCCCTGGACATCCACGAGCAGTACTTC
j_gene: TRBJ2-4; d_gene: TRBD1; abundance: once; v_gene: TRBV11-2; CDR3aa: CASSLVEDRGNIQYF; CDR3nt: TGTGCCAGCAGCTTAGTAGAGGACAGGGGAAACATTCAGTACTTC
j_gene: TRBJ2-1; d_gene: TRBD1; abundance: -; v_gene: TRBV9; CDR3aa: CASSFSPGTGVYNEQFF; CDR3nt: TGTGCCAGCAGCTTTTCCCCCGGGACAGGGGTCTACAATGAGCAGTTCTTC
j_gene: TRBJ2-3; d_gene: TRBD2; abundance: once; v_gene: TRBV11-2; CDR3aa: CASSLEPPTMERGSTDTQYF; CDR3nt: TGTGCCAGCAGCTTAGAACCCCCTACCATGGAGCGGGGGAGCACAGATACGCAGTATTTT
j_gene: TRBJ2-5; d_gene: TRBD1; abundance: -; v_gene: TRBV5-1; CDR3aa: CASSLGMDRGRRETQYF; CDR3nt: TGCGCCAGCAGCTTGGGGATGGACAGGGGGCGTAGGGAGACCCAGTACTTC
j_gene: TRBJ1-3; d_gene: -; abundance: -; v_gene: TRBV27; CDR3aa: CASRGARGNTIYF; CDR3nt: TGTGCCAGCAGGGGGGCGCGAGGAAACACCATATATTTT
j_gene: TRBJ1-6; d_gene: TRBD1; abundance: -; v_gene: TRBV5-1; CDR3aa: CASRIQGGDSPLHF; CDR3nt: TGCGCCAGCCGGATACAGGGGGGAGATTCACCCCTCCACTTT
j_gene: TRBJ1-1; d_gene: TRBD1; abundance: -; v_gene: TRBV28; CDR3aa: CASSLGGAGGLNTEAFF; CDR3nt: TGTGCCAGCAGTCTGGGGGGGGCAGGGGGCCTGAACACTGAAGCTTTCTTT
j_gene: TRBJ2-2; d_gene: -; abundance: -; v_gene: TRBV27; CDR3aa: CASSKPHRERGGELFF; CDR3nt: TGTGCCAGCAGCAAACCACACAGGGAAAGGGGCGGGGAGCTGTTTTTT
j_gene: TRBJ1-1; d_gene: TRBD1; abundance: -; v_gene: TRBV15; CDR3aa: CATSGDRQGLNTEAFF; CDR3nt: TGTGCCACCAGCGGAGATCGACAGGGGCTGAACACTGAAGCTTTCTTT
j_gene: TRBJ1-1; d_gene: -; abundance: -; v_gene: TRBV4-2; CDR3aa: CASGRGNTEAFF; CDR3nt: TGTGCCAGTGGACGGGGAAACACTGAAGCTTTCTTT
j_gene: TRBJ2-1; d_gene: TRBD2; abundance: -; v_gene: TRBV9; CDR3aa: CASSGNPGLAVINEQFF; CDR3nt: TGTGCCAGCAGCGGTAACCCGGGACTAGCTGTAATCAATGAGCAGTTCTTC
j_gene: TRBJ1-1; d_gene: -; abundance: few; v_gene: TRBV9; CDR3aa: CASSVGGEANTEAFF; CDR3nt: TGTGCCAGCAGCGTAGGAGGGGAGGCGAACACTGAAGCTTTCTTT
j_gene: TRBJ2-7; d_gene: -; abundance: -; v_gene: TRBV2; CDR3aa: CASRPGTSYEQYF; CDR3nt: TGTGCCAGCAGACCAGGGACTTCCTACGAGCAGTACTTC
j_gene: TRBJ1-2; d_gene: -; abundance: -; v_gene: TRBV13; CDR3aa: CASSLSSRDGYTF; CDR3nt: TGTGCCAGCAGCTTATCGAGTAGAGATGGCTACACCTTC
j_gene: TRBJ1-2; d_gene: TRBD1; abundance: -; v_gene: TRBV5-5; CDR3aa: CASSLGQGSNYGYTF; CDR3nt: TGTGCCAGCAGCTTGGGACAGGGATCTAACTATGGCTACACCTTC
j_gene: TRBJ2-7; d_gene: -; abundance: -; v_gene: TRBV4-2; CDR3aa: CASSPAQADYEQYF; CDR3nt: TGTGCCAGCAGCCCAGCACAGGCCGACTACGAGCAGTACTTC
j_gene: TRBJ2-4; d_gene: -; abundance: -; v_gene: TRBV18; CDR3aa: CASSRIRDTNIQYF; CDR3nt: TGTGCCAGCTCACGGATTCGGGACACAAACATTCAGTACTTC
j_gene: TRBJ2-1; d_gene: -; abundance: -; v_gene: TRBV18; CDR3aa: CASSPDAGEQFF; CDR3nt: TGTGCCAGCTCTCCGGACGCGGGTGAGCAGTTCTTC
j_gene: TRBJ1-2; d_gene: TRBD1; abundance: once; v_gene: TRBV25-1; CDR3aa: CASSPDRAGGYTF; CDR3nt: TGTGCCAGCAGTCCGGACAGGGCGGGGGGCTACACCTTC
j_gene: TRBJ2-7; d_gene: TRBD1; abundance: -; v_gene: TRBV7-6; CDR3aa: CASSLGDRGAEQYF; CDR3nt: TGTGCCAGCAGCTTAGGGGACAGGGGAGCCGAGCAGTACTTC
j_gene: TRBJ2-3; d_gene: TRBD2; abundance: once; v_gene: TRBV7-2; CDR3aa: CASSPLAGGVVDTQYF; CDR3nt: TGTGCCAGCAGCCCCCTAGCGGGGGGGGTGGTAGATACGCAGTATTTT
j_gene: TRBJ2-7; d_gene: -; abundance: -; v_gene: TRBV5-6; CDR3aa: CASSHREKPSYEQYF; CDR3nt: TGTGCCAGCAGCCACAGGGAGAAACCTTCGTACGAGCAGTACTTC
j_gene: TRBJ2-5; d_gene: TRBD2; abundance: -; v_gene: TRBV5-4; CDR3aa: CASSLKSGEETQYF; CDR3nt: TGTGCCAGCAGCTTGAAGAGCGGGGAAGAGACCCAGTACTTC
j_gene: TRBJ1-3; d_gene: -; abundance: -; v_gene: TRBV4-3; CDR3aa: CASSQDAGLNTIYF; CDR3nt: TGCGCCAGCAGCCAAGATGCGGGTTTGAACACCATATATTTT
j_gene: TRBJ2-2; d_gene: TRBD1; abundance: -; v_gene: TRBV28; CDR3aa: CASSPPGTGKTGELFF; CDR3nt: TGTGCCAGCAGTCCCCCCGGGACAGGGAAAACCGGGGAGCTGTTTTTT
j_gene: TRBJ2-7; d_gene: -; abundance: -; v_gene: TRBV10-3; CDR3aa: CAISGGGSSYEQYF; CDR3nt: TGTGCCATCAGTGGTGGGGGCTCCTCCTACGAGCAGTACTTC
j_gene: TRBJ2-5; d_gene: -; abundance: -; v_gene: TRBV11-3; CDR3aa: CASSLNGGKETQYF; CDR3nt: TGTGCCAGCAGCTTAAACGGGGGTAAAGAGACCCAGTACTTC
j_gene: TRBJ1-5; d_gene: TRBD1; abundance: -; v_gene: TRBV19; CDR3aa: CASRDRGYSNQPQHF; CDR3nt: TGTGCCAGTAGAGACAGGGGGTATAGCAATCAGCCCCAGCATTTT
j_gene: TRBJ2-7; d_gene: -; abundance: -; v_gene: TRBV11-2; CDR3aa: CASSYAGAGWVSYEQYF; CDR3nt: TGTGCCAGCAGCTACGCTGGGGCAGGGTGGGTTTCCTACGAGCAGTACTTC
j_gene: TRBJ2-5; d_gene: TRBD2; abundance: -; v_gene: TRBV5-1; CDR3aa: CASSLWGGQETQYF; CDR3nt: TGCGCCAGCAGCTTGTGGGGGGGCCAAGAGACCCAGTACTTC
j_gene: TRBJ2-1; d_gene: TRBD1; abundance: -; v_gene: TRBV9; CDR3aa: CASSAGTGYRFDEQFF; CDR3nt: TGTGCCAGCAGCGCAGGGACAGGCTACCGTTTCGATGAGCAGTTCTTC
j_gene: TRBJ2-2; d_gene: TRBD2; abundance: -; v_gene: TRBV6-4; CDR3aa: CASSDPGLASGELFF; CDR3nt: TGTGCCAGCAGTGACCCGGGACTAGCCTCCGGGGAGCTGTTTTTT
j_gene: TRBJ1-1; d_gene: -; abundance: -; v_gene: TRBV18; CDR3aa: CASSSQLGLNTEAFF; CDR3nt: TGTGCCAGCTCATCACAACTGGGCTTGAACACTGAAGCTTTCTTT
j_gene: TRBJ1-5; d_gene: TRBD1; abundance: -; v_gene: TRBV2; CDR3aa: CASSGDRGGNQPQHF; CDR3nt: TGTGCCAGCAGTGGGGACAGGGGAGGCAATCAGCCCCAGCATTTT
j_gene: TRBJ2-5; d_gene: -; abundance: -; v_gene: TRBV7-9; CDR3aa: CASSLGFGQSQETQYF; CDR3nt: TGTGCCAGCAGCTTAGGCTTTGGCCAATCCCAAGAGACCCAGTACTTC
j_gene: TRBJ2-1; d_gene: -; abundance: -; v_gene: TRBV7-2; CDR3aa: CASSLYDNEQFF; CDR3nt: TGTGCCAGCAGCTTATATGACAATGAGCAGTTCTTC
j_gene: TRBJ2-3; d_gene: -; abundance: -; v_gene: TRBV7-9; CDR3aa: CASRGASTDTQYF; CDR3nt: TGTGCCAGCAGGGGGGCCAGCACAGATACGCAGTATTTT
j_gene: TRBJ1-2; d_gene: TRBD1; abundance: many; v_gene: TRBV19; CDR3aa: CASSLRDRTNYGYTF; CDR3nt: TGTGCCAGTAGTTTACGGGACAGGACTAACTATGGCTACACCTTC
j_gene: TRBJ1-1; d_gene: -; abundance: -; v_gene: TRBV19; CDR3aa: CASSILTQNTEAFF; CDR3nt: TGTGCCAGTAGTATTTTGACACAGAACACTGAAGCTTTCTTT
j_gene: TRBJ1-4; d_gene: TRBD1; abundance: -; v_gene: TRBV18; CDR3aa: CASSPGGTDRGSEKLFF; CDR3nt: TGTGCCAGCTCACCCGGGGGAACCGACAGGGGAAGTGAAAAACTGTTTTTT
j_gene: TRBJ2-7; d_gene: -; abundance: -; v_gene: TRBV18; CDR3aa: CASSLQGYEQYF; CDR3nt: TGTGCCAGCTCACTACAGGGCTACGAGCAGTACTTC
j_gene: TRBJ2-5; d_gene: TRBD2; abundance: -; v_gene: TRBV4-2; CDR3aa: CASSQDWGLAGTRKGKETQYF; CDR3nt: TGTGCCAGCAGCCAAGATTGGGGACTAGCGGGGACTCGGAAGGGGAAAGAGACCCAGTACTTC
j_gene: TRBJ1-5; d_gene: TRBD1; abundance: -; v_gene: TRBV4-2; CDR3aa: CASSQEDRGNQPQHF; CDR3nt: TGTGCCAGCAGCCAGGAAGACAGGGGGAATCAGCCCCAGCATTTT
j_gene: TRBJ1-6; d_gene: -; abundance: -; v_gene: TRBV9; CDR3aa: CASSVGEGGRDSPLHF; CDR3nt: TGTGCCAGCAGCGTAGGGGAGGGGGGTCGAGATTCACCCCTCCACTTT
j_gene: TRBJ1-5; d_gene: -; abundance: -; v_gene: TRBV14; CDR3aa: CASSLGGAGWQPQHF; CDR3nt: TGTGCCAGCAGCCTTGGGGGCGCGGGTTGGCAGCCCCAGCATTTT
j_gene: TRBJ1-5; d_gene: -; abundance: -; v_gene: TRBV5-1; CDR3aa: CASSPVGGRQPQHF; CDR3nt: TGCGCCAGCAGCCCGGTGGGGGGACGGCAGCCCCAGCATTTT
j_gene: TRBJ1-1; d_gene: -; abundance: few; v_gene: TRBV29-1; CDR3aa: CSVEDLVPLATEAFF; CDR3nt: TGCAGCGTTGAAGATCTAGTCCCACTGGCCACTGAAGCTTTCTTT